The sequence of this T cell receptor beta chain was determined in a study of cytomegalovirus exposure and HLA in healthy donors. This clone was seen only a few times. Its antigen is still unknown. Findings of the study overall: It is likely that the observed cluster of highly shared sequence variants was a sequencing artifact.

V was pared by 4 bases and J by 4 bases, with 9 bases of the junction left unmatched. The CDR3 is made up of 15 amino acids. Looked up from germline, CDR1 is KGHSH and CDR2 is LQKENI. In the PCR, 60 Vbeta and 13 Jbeta primers were used. The protocol was immunoSEQ multiplex PCR, while the TCRdb copy is restricted to in-frame clones and leaves out a portion. The sample gives 100,000 to 140,000 clones, 74% of which show up once; about 14% is in the top ten. The clonotype originates from a woman in her thirties or forties in good health and CMV-seropositive. This rearrangement joins TRBV18 to TRBJ1-2, with 7 nucleotides matching TRBD1. Sequencing used PBMCs. In DNA form, the CDR3 reads TGTGCCAGCTCACTCGAAAGAACAGGGGCCTATGGCTACACCTTC. Encoded protein: CASSLERTGAYGYTF.